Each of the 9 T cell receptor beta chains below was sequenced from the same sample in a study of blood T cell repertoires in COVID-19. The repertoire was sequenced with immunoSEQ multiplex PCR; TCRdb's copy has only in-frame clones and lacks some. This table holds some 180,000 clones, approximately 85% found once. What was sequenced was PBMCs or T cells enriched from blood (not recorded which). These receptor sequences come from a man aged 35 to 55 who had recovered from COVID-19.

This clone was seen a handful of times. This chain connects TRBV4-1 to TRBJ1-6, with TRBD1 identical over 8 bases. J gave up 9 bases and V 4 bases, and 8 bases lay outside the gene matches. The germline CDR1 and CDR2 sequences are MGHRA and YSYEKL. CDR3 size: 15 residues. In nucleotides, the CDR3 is TGCGCCAGCAGCCCGCTGGGACAGGAAAGTTCACCCCTCCACTTT. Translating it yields CASSPLGQESSPLHF.

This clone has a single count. Written as DNA, the CDR3 is TGTGCCAGCCGGACAGGGTTCAACTCCTATAATTCACCCCTCCACTTT. Translated, it gives CASRTGFNSYNSPLHF. The rearrangement uses TRBV11-3 and TRBJ1-6; 8 nucleotides line up with TRBD1. Per the germline V gene, CDR1 is SGHNT and CDR2 is YENEEA. V lost 8 bases to trimming and J lost 0 bases; unmatched junction nucleotides: 6. The CDR3 consists of 16 residues.

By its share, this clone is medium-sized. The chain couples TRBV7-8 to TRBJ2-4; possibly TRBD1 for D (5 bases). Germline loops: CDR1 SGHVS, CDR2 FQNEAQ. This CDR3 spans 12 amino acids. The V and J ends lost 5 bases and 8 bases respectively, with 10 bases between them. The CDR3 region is CASSPGADIQYF. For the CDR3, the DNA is TGTGCCAGCAGCCCTGGGGCAGACATTCAGTACTTC.

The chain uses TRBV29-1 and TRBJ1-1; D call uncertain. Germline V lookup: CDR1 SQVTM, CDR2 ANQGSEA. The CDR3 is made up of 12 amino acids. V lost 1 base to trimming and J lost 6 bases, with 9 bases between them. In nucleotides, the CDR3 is TGCAGCGTTGAAGTTGGCCGGGCTGAAGCTTTCTTT. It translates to CSVEVGRAEAFF.

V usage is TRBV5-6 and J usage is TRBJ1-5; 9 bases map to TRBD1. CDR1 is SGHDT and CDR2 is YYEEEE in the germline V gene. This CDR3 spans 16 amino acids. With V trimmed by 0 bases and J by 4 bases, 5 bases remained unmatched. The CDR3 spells CASSLGGTGRNQPQHF. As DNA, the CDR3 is TGTGCCAGCAGCTTGGGAGGGACAGGGAGAAATCAGCCCCAGCATTTT. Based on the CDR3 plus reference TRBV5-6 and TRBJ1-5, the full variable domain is DAGVTQSPTHLIKTRGQQVTLRCSPKSGHDTVSWYQQALGQGPQFIFQYYEEEERQRGNFPDRFSGHQFPNYSSELNVNALLLGDSALYLCASSLGGTGRNQPQHFGDGTRLSIL.

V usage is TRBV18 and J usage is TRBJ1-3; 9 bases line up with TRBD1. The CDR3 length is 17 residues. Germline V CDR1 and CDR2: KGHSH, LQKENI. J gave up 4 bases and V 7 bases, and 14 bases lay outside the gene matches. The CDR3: CASLIPGPGQGGNTIYF. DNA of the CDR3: TGTGCCAGCTTAATACCTGGCCCGGGACAGGGAGGAAACACCATATATTTT.

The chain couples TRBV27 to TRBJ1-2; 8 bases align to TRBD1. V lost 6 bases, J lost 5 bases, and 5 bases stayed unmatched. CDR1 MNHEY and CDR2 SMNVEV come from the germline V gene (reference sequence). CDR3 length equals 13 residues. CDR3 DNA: TGTGCCAGCAGCGTGGGACAGGCTTATGGCTACACCTTC. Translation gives CASSVGQAYGYTF.

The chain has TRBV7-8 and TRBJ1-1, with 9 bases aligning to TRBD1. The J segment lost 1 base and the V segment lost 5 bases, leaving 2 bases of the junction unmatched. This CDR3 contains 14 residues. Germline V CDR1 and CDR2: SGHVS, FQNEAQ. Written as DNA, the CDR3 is TGTGCCAGCAGCCGGGGACAGGGGAACACTGAAGCTTTCTTT. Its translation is CASSRGQGNTEAFF.

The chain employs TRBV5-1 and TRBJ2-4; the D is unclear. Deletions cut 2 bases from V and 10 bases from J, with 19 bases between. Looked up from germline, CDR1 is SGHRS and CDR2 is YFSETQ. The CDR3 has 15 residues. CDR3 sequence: CASSLGWQSDRIQYF. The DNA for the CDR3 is TGCGCCAGCAGCTTAGGATGGCAGAGCGATAGGATTCAGTACTTC.